This TCR beta chain emerged from a study of T-cell memory formation after mild COVID-19. This CDR3 is 15 amino acids long. Trimming took 3 bases from V and 0 from J, leaving 8 bases between them. This clonotype was observed a few times. The authors produced TCR alpha and TCR beta cDNA libraries with sample barcodes and UMIs by 5'RACE using constant-segment primers. Each CDR3 protein gets one entry after TCRdb re-called the 5' RACE reads with MiXCR. The data contain about 160,000 distinct CDR3 sequences, 30% to 35% of them singletons. This clonotype was sampled from an adult woman who had mild COVID-19 (a few samples of this study predate the infection). Cell type and time point are not known. The gene calls are TRBV12-3 or TRBV12-4 and TRBJ2-2; D remains unclear. Sequences were obtained from PBMCs or a T cell subset sorted from them (not recorded which). The CDR3, as DNA: TGTGCCAGCAGTTTCCGGCGAGCGAACACCGGGGAGCTGTTTTTT. Protein sequence: CASSFRRANTGELFF.